This entry concerns a single TCR beta chain. Antigen specificity is unknown. The sample is drawn from a study of blood T cells in healthy people across ages. Through a sample-barcoded 5' primer and a J-beta primer mix, a second PCR was run for 7 to 11 cycles. TCRdb used MiXCR to reprocess the 5' RACE reads, holding one entry per CDR3 protein. The sample has approximately 400,000 distinct CDR3 sequences, more than 45% seen once. The CDR3 is 16 residues long. The V segment lost 5 bases and the J segment 10 bases; nucleotides outside the gene matches: 8. Germline V CDR1 and CDR2: MDHEN, SYDVKM. Study-level results: Older age went with lower TCR beta diversity per million T cells, in a roughly linear way.

Samples each had at least 5.5 micrograms of total RNA extracted. The J gene is TRBJ2-1, the V gene TRBV28; 16 bases are shared with TRBD2. Sequenced: blood. This sequence originates from a man aged 60 to 69 in good health. The CDR3 bases are TGTGCCAGCAGTCTGGGACTAGCGGGAGGGATCGGGGAGCAGTTCTTC. Its protein product is CASSLGLAGGIGEQFF.